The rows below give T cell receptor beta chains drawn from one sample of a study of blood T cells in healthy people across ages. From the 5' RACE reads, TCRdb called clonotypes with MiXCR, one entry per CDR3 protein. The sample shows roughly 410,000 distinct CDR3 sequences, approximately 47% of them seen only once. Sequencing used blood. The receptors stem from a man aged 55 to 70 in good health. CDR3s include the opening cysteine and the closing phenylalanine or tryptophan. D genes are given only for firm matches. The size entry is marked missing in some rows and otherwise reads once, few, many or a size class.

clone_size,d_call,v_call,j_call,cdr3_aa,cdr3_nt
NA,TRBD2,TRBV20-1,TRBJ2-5,CSALPASGRETQYF,TGCAGTGCCCTTCCCGCTAGCGGGAGAGAGACCCAGTACTTC
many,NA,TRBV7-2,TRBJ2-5,CASSPAVTLGETQYF,TGTGCCAGCAGCCCAGCGGTCACCCTGGGGGAGACCCAGTACTTC
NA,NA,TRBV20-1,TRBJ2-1,CSATFSNEQFF,TGCAGTGCTACTTTTTCAAATGAGCAGTTCTTC
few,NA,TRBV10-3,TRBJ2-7,CAISESMGDEQYF,TGTGCCATCAGTGAGTCGATGGGGGATGAGCAGTACTTC
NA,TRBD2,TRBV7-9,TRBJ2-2,CASSLRLALGTGELFF,TGTGCCAGCAGCCTTAGACTAGCCCTGGGCACCGGGGAGCTGTTTTTT
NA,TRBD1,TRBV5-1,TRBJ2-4,CASSPNRGKNIQYF,TGCGCCAGCAGCCCTAACAGGGGTAAAAACATTCAGTACTTC
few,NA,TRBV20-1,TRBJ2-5,CSARTGPETQYF,TGCAGTGCTAGGACTGGGCCAGAGACCCAGTACTTC
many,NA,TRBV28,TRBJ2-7,CASSFQNYEQYF,TGTGCCAGCAGTTTCCAGAACTACGAGCAGTACTTC
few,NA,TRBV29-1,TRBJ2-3,CSSQPRTDTQYF,TGCAGCTCACAGCCCCGCACAGATACGCAGTATTTT
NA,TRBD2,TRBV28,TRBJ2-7,CASRESGSTYEQYF,TGTGCCAGCAGGGAAAGCGGGAGCACCTACGAGCAGTACTTC
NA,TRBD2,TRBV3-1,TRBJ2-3,CASSQDRGVWTDTQYF,TGTGCCAGCAGCCAAGATCGGGGGGTTTGGACAGATACGCAGTATTTT
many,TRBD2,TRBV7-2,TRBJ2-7,CASSLVRGSGRASSYEQYF,TGTGCCAGCAGCTTAGTCCGTGGTAGCGGGAGGGCTAGCTCCTACGAGCAGTACTTC
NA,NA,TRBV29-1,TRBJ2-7,CSVGKGGASGHGEQYF,TGCAGCGTTGGGAAGGGGGGGGCTAGCGGCCATGGGGAGCAGTACTTC
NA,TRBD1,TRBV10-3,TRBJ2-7,CAISEAGGEQYF,TGTGCCATCAGTGAAGCAGGGGGCGAGCAGTACTTC
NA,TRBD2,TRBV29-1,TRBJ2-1,CSVEDRGTSSRNEQFF,TGCAGCGTTGAAGATCGGGGGACTAGCAGTAGAAATGAGCAGTTCTTC
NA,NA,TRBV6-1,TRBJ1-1,CATSRDTEAFF,TGTGCCACCTCGAGGGACACTGAAGCTTTCTTT
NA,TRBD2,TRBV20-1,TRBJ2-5,CSARLSGGQETQYF,TGCAGTGCTAGACTCAGCGGGGGTCAAGAGACCCAGTACTTC
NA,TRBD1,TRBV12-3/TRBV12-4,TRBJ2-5,CATSRDRESWETQYF,TGTGCCACCTCTCGGGACAGGGAAAGTTGGGAGACCCAGTACTTC
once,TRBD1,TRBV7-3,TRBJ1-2,CASSDPGTGADYGYTF,TGTGCCAGCAGCGACCCTGGGACAGGGGCGGACTATGGCTACACCTTC
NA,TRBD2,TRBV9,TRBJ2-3,CASSVGLAGGPTDTQYF,TGTGCCAGCAGCGTAGGCCTAGCGGGAGGGCCCACAGATACGCAGTATTTT
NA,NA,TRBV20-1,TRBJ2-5,CSAGPGPRETQYF,TGCAGTGCTGGGCCGGGACCAAGGGAGACCCAGTACTTC
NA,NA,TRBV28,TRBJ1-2,CASSPPIPNYGYTF,TGTGCCAGCAGCCCTCCGATCCCTAACTATGGCTACACCTTC
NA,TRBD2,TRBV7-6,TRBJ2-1,CAGSPGLAGVRGEQFF,TGTGCCGGCAGCCCGGGACTAGCGGGAGTTAGGGGTGAGCAGTTCTTC
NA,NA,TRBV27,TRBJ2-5,CASKKETQYF,TGTGCCAGCAAGAAAGAGACCCAGTACTTC
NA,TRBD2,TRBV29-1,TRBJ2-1,CSVGGTSGLHEQFF,TGCAGCGTTGGCGGGACTAGCGGTCTCCATGAGCAGTTCTTC
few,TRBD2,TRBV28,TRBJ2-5,CASSSLASFQETQYF,TGTGCCAGCAGCTCACTAGCGAGCTTCCAAGAGACCCAGTACTTC
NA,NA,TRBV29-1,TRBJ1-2,CSASTGQLAYGYTF,TGCAGCGCCTCGACGGGCCAACTAGCCTATGGCTACACCTTC
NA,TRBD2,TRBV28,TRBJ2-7,CASPQRTSNEQYF,TGTGCCAGCCCCCAAAGGACTAGCAATGAGCAGTACTTC
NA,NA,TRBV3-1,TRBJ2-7,CASSRNRAYEQYF,TGTGCCAGCAGCCGGAACCGAGCCTACGAGCAGTACTTC
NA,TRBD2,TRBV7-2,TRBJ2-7,CASSTRTSGRTYEQYF,TGTGCCAGCAGCACTCGGACTAGCGGAAGGACCTACGAGCAGTACTTC
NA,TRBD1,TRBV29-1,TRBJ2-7,CSVEDQGQSRYEQYF,TGCAGCGTTGAAGATCAGGGACAGAGTCGCTACGAGCAGTACTTC
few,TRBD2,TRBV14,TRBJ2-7,CASSPIGDYPYEQYF,TGTGCCAGCAGCCCAATTGGGGACTACCCCTACGAGCAGTACTTC
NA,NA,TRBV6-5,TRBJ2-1,CASISPRRNEQFF,TGTGCCAGCATCTCCCCGCGGAGAAATGAGCAGTTCTTC
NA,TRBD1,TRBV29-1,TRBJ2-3,CSVVTGTDAQYF,TGCAGCGTTGTGACCGGGACAGATGCGCAGTATTTT
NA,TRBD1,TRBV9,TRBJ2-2,CAGSGTGYTGELFF,TGTGCCGGCAGCGGGACAGGGTACACCGGGGAGCTGTTTTTT
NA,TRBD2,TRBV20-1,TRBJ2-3,CSASGLAGGPEADTQYF,TGCAGTGCTAGTGGACTAGCGGGAGGGCCCGAGGCAGATACGCAGTATTTT
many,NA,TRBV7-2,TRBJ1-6,CASSLLRVGPASPLHF,TGTGCCAGCAGCCTGCTGAGGGTGGGCCCCGCTTCACCCCTCCACTTT
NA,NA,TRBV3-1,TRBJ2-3,CASSQWARTDTQYF,TGTGCCAGCAGCCAATGGGCGCGCACAGATACGCAGTATTTT
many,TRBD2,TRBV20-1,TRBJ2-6,CSASAGAGANVLTF,TGCAGTGCAAGCGCGGGGGCTGGGGCCAACGTCCTGACTTTC
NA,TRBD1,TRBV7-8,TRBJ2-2,CASSLLRTGGRGELFF,TGTGCCAGCAGCTTACTCAGGACAGGGGGCAGGGGGGAGCTGTTTTTT
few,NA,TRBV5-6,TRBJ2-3,CASSLSTTDTQYF,TGTGCCAGCAGCTTATCGACCACAGATACGCAGTATTTT
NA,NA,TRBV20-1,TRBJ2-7,CSAGAGIYEQYF,TGCAGTGCAGGGGCAGGGATCTACGAGCAGTACTTC
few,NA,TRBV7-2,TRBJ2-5,CASSLDREARETQYF,TGTGCCAGCAGCTTAGACAGGGAAGCCCGAGAGACCCAGTACTTC
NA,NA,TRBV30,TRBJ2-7,CAWTGTAGHPYF,TGTGCCTGGACAGGGACGGCTGGTCATCCGTACTTC